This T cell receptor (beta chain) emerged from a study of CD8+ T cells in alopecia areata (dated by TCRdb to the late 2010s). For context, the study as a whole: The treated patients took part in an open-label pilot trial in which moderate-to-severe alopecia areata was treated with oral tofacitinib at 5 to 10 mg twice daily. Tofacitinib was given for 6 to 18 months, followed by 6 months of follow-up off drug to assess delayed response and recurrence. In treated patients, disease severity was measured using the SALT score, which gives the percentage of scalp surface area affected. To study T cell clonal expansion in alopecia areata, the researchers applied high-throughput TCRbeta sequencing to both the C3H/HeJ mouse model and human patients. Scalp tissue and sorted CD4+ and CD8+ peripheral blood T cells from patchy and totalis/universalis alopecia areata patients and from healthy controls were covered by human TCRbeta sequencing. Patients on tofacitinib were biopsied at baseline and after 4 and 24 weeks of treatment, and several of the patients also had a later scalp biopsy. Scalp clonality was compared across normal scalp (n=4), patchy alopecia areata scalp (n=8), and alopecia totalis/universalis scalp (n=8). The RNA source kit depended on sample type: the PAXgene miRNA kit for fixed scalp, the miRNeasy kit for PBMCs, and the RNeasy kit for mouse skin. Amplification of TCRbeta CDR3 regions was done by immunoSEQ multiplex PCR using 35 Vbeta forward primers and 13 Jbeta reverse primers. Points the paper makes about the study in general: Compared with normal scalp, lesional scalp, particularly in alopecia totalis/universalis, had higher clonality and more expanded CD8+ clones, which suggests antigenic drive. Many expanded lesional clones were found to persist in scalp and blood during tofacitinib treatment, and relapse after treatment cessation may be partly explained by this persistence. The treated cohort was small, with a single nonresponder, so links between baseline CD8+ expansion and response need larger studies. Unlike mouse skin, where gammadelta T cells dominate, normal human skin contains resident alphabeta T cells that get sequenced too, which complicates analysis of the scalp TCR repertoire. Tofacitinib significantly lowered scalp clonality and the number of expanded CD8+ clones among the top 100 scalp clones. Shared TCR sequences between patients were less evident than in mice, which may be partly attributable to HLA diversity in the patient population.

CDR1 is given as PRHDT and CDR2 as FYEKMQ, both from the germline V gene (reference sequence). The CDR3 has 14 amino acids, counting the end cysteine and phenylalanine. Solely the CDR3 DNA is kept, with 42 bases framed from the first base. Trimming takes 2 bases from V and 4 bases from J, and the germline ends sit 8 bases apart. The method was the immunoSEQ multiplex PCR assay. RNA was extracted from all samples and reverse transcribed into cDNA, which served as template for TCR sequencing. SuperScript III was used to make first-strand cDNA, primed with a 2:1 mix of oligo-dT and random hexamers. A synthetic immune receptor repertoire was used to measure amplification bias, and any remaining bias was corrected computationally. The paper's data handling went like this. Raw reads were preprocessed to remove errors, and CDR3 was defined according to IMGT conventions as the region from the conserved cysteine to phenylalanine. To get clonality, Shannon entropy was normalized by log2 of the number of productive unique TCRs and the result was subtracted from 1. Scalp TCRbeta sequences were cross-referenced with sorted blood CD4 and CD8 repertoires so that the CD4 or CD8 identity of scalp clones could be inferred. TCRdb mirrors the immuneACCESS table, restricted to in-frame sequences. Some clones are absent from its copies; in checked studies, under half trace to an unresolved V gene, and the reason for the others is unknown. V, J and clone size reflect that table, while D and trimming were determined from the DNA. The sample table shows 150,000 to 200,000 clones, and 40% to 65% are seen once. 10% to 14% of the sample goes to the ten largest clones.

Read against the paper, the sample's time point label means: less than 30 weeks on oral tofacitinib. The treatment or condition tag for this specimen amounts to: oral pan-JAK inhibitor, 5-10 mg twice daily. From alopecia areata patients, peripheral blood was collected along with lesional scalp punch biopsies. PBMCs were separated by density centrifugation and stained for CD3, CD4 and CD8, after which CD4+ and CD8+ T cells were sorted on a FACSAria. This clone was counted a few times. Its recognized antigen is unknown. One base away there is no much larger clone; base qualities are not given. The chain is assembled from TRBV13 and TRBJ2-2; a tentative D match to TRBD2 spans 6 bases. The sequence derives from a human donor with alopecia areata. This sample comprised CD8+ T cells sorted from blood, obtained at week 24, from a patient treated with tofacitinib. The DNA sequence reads TGTGCCAGCAGCTTATTAGCGGCCACCGGGGAGCTGTTTTTT. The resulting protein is CASSLLAATGELFF.